This T cell receptor (beta chain) was sequenced in a study of CD8+ T cells in alopecia areata. Study-level findings and limits: Patients displayed less clarity in TCR sharing than mice, a finding possibly related to HLA. Scalp clonality and expanded CD8+ clones among the top 100 were significantly decreased by tofacitinib.

This clone has more than one count but fewer than ten. Its antigen remains unidentified. Sample treatment: oral pan-JAK inhibitor, 5-10 mg twice daily. Germline values: CDR1 SQVTM, CDR2 ANQGSEA. The CDR3 extends over 11 amino acids. RNA was isolated and reverse transcribed to cDNA, the sequencing template. Profiled with immunoSEQ multiplex PCR; TCRdb holds only in-frame clones, not every one. The profile shows about 120,000 clones, about 50% of them singletons. Source: CD4+ T cells sorted from blood, taken at week 4, from a patient treated with tofacitinib. This receptor was taken from a human donor with alopecia areata. This rearrangement joins TRBV29-1 to TRBJ1-1, with D unresolved. The CDR3 DNA reads TGCAGTGCCCGGGGGAACACTGAAGCTTTCTTT. It is translated as CSARGNTEAFF.